The TCR beta chain described here comes from a study of cytomegalovirus exposure and HLA in healthy donors. Whole-study context: Previous work identified 117 million unique TCR beta sequences from around 170 million T cells. Among the roughly 400 donors who were genotyped, around 77% fell in the genetic ancestry cluster that is associated with self-reported Caucasian donors.

The germline V and J ends were trimmed by 5 bases and 5 bases, with 7 bases remaining between them. The CDR3 runs 12 residues. Germline V gives CDR1 SEHNR, CDR2 FQNEAQ (reference sequence). With respect to this clone: The antigen is not known.

PCR involved 60 Vbeta and 13 Jbeta primers. Generated by immunoSEQ multiplex PCR, the TCRdb table keeps only in-frame clones and is missing some. The sample includes roughly 150,000 clones, roughly 80% of them seen just once. Study results and caveats: Immune exposure information available was restricted to CMV serostatus. For TCR beta chains, V- and J-gene trimming was later linked to a missense DCLRE1C variant.

The sequence was collected from a male donor in good health and CMV-seropositive. The sample comprised PBMCs. The chain is built from TRBV7-9 and TRBJ2-1; D not resolved. CDR3 in amino acids: CASSGRDNEQFF. The CDR3 coding sequence is TGTGCCAGCAGCGGTCGGGACAATGAGCAGTTCTTC. The whole variable domain, filled in from reference TRBV7-9 and TRBJ2-1, reads DTGVSQNPRHKITKRGQNVTFRCDPISEHNRLYWYRQTLGQGPEFLTYFQNEAQLEKSRLLSDRFSAERPKGSFSTLEIQRTEQGDSAMYLCASSGRDNEQFFGPGTRLTVL.